These 7 T cell receptor beta chains originate from one sample sequenced in a study of identical twins. Each CDR3 protein is one row after TCRdb ran MiXCR on the 5' RACE reads. The repertoire holds around 370,000 distinct CDR3 sequences, with about 10% as singletons. Source material: naive T cells sorted from blood. Receptor source: a woman aged 45-59 years in good health.

This clonotype was found many times. The chain combines TRBV9 with TRBJ2-3; no clear D gene. The length of the CDR3 is 13 residues. Germline V gene sequence: CDR1 SGDLS, CDR2 YYNGEE. V was shortened by 4 bases and J by 4 bases, with 10 bases between the two germline ends. CDR3 coding DNA: TGTGCCAGCAGCCTACAAGACGCAGATACGCAGTATTTT. This codes for CASSLQDADTQYF.

This sequence joins TRBV6-5 and TRBJ2-5; D not certain. The V gene's germline CDR1 is MNHEY and CDR2 SVGAGI. CDR3 size: 14 residues. Deletions cut 0 bases from V and 9 bases from J, with 14 bases between. CDR3 DNA: TGTGCCAGCAGTTACTCGGGCTCTGTCATGGCCCAGTACTTC. It translates to CASSYSGSVMAQYF.

The J gene is TRBJ2-6, the V gene TRBV20-1; the match to TRBD2 covers 8 bases. The germline V gene encodes CDR1 DFQATT and CDR2 SNEGSKA (reference sequence). The CDR3 runs to 13 residues. V shed 6 bases and J 4 bases; nucleotides not matched to a gene: 2. The CDR3 nucleotides read TGCAGTGCGCGGGGGGCGGGGGCCAACGTCCTGACTTTC. Translating it yields CSARGAGANVLTF.

A few counts support this clonotype. The chain uses TRBV7-8 and TRBJ2-2; weak D call: TRBD1 (5 bases). Germline CDR1 SGHVS, CDR2 FQNEAQ. Trimming pared 1 base from V and 1 base from J, leaving 10 bases between. CDR3 length equals 16 residues. As DNA, the CDR3 is TGTGCCAGCAGCTTAGATCCCCAGGGGAACACCGGGGAGCTGTTTTTT. Protein sequence: CASSLDPQGNTGELFF.

This clonotype has a handful of counts. The rearrangement joins TRBV6-6 to TRBJ2-1; perhaps TRBD1 as D (6 bases). Per the germline V gene, CDR1 is MNHNY and CDR2 is SVGAGI (reference sequence). V was shortened by 2 bases and J by 9 bases, with 17 bases between the two germline ends. CDR3 length: 15 amino acids. The CDR3 protein is CASSYAARGGGEQFF. CDR3 nucleotides: TGTGCCAGCAGTTACGCGGCCCGTGGGGGCGGTGAGCAGTTCTTC.

The gene calls are TRBV2 and TRBJ2-1; D might be TRBD2 (5 bases). The CDR3 loop spans 13 amino acids. Germline V gene lookup returns CDR1 SNHLY and CDR2 FYNNEI. V dropped 6 bases and J dropped 5 bases, with 11 bases sitting between them. For the CDR3, the DNA is TGTGCCAGCAGGAATGACGGGAACAATGAGCAGTTCTTC. It is translated as CASRNDGNNEQFF. Full variable domain (missing parts from reference TRBV2 and TRBJ2-1): EPEVTQTPSHQVTQMGQEVILRCVPISNHLYFYWYRQILGQKVEFLVSFYNNEISEKSEIFDDQFSVERPDGSNFTLKIRSTKLEDSAMYFCASRNDGNNEQFFGPGTRLTVL.

CDR3 nucleotides: TGTGCCAGCAGCCTACTAGCGGGAGCGGGCAATGAGCAGTTCTTC. Protein product: CASSLLAGAGNEQFF. The V call is TRBV12-3 or TRBV12-4, the J call TRBJ2-1; 11 nucleotides align to TRBD2. The CDR3 consists of 15 residues. J was trimmed by 6 bases and V by 6 bases; bases with no gene match: 7.